The text below deals with one T cell receptor (beta chain). This sample was included in a study of blood T cell repertoires in COVID-19. Clones were read by immunoSEQ multiplex PCR, and TCRdb kept only the in-frame ones, dropping some. The sample lists 200,000 to 250,000 clones, about 85% occurring once. This CDR3 has 15 residues. Trimming removed 4 bases at V and 2 bases at J, with 13 bases between. Germline assignment: CDR1 SGHKS and CDR2 YYEKEE (reference sequence). Source material: peripheral blood. This chain joins TRBV5-5 and TRBJ1-5; D might be TRBD1 (6 bases). This TCR came from a woman aged 45-65 years with COVID-19, enrolled during active disease. The CDR3 region has the DNA TGTGCCAGCAGCCTTAGACAGGTGGGCAATCAGCCCCAGCATTTT. It translates to CASSLRQVGNQPQHF.